This T cell receptor (beta chain) was obtained from a study of blood T cell repertoires in COVID-19. Libraries were prepared by immunoSEQ multiplex PCR; TCRdb keeps only in-frame clonotypes and omits some of them. The repertoire holds 110,000 to 150,000 clones, with around 78% as singletons. This clone is classed as medium-sized. The CDR3 is 16 amino acids. Germline-derived CDR1 and CDR2 are SGHNT and YYREEE (reference sequence). Trimming stripped 0 bases from V and 4 bases from J, with 16 bases between. The sequence was collected from a woman aged 55 to 70 with acute or convalescent COVID-19. Sequencing was done on a sample of peripheral blood. J is TRBJ1-2 and V is TRBV5-4; tentatively, D is TRBD1 (6 bases). This CDR3 reads CASSLGQGNSFYGYTF. CDR3 DNA sequence: TGTGCCAGCAGCTTGGGTCAGGGGAACTCTTTCTATGGCTACACCTTC.